Sequencing of this T cell receptor beta chain was carried out in a study of T cell responses to AZD1222 COVID-19 vaccine. Overall study: Second-dose recipients at about 4 or about 12 weeks were treated as one pooled group.

The study's findings and limits: Repertoires in all cases were sampled only once the peak T cell response had passed. Rises in breadth and depth of Spike-specific TCRs came after two AZD1222 doses. Baseline testing showed seropositivity in only a handful of AZD1222 recipients.

CDR3 length: 15 residues. Germline V lookup: CDR1 MDHEN, CDR2 SYDVKM. V was cut by 2 bases and J by 9 bases, with 14 bases left in between. For this clone: Its cognate antigen is unknown.

Profiled with immunoSEQ multiplex PCR; TCRdb holds only in-frame clones, not every one. The sample has 150,000 or so clones; 85% to 95% are singletons. V usage is TRBV28 and J usage is TRBJ1-6, with unresolved D. Here the sequenced sample was peripheral blood, taken on day 0 of AZD1222 vaccination. This TCR was sampled from an adult in good health. CDR3 sequence (DNA): TGTGCCAGCAGTTTACCCAGATCTGGCGGTTCACCCCTCCACTTT. This encodes CASSLPRSGGSPLHF.